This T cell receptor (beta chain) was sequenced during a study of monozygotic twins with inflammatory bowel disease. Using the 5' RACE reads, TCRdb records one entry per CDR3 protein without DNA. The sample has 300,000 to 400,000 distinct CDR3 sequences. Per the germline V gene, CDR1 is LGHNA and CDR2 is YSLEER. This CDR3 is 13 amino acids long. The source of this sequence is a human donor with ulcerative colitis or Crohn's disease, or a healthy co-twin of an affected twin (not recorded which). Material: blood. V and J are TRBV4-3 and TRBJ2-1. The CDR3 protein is CASSQEPSTEQFF.